The 21 T cell receptor beta chains below were found in one sample sequenced in a study of human T cells and chemical hapten exposure. TCRdb itself ran the RACE reads through MiXCR, one entry per CDR3 protein. The table shows some 83,000 distinct CDR3 sequences, with approximately 11% occurring only once. Time point indicated: patch test 1, 2 weeks after DPC sensitization. This sample's treatment: therapeutic diphenylcyclopropenone sensitization with weekly scalp DPC. Source: whole blood, taken in connection with sensitization to the hapten diphenylcyclopropenone (DPC). All receptors derive from a woman between 45 and 65 years old with alopecia areata. Some clones in this sample may be carry-over from other donors' samples.

This clonotype was counted many times. The V call is TRBV5-1, the J call TRBJ2-5, with 8 bases fitting TRBD1. The CDR3 spans 15 residues. V was pared by 4 bases and J by 5 bases, with 10 bases of the junction left unmatched. Germline assignment: CDR1 SGHRS and CDR2 YFSETQ. The CDR3 DNA reads as TGCGCCAGCAGCACATCGACAGGGGATGAGGAGACCCAGTACTTC. Its translation: CASSTSTGDEETQYF.

There are a few counts of this clonotype. The chain uses TRBV4-3 and TRBJ2-7; a weak D match, TRBD1 (6 bases). The V and J ends lost 4 bases and 6 bases respectively, with 16 bases between them. CDR3 length: 14 amino acids. Germline values: CDR1 LGHNA, CDR2 YSLEER. Here the CDR3 reads CASSRDITAGEQYF. The CDR3 DNA reads as TGCGCCAGCAGCCGGGACATCACCGCGGGCGAGCAGTACTTC.

This clonotype was seen a handful of times. V and J are TRBV28 and TRBJ2-5; D ambiguous. The germline CDR1 and CDR2 sequences are MDHEN and SYDVKM. The CDR3 is made up of 11 amino acids. Trimming left V 5 bases short and J 9 bases short, with 10 bases between. The CDR3 is CASSLTRAQYF. The CDR3 DNA follows: TGTGCCAGCAGTCTTACCCGAGCCCAGTACTTC.

In its sample, this clonotype was seen many times. The chain has TRBV20-1 and TRBJ2-7; D unresolved. CDR3 length equals 14 residues. The germline CDR1 and CDR2 sequences are DFQATT and SNEGSKA (reference sequence). V lost 0 bases, J lost 3 bases, and 12 bases lay in between. In nucleotides, the CDR3 is TGCAGTGCTAGAGAGTGGGAAAGGGTCTACGAGCAGTACTTC. Amino acids: CSAREWERVYEQYF.

V usage is TRBV24-1 and J usage is TRBJ2-2, with D unclear. Trimming stripped 8 bases from V and 4 bases from J, with 10 bases between. CDR1 is KGHDR, CDR2 SFDVKD, per germline. The length of the CDR3 is 13 residues. CDR3 sequence reads: CATKSQATGELFF. In DNA, the CDR3 is TGTGCCACCAAGTCACAAGCCACCGGGGAGCTGTTTTTT.

This clonotype was seen only a few times. J is TRBJ1-3 and V is TRBV6-5; D unclear. V dropped 4 bases and J dropped 7 bases, with 14 bases sitting between them. This CDR3 comprises 14 residues. Germline CDR1 is MNHEY and CDR2 is SVGAGI. The CDR3 spells CASSSLPKENTIYF. The CDR3 nucleotides are TGTGCCAGCAGTTCCCTGCCGAAGGAGAACACCATATATTTT.

V usage is TRBV30 and J usage is TRBJ2-2; D uncertain. This CDR3 is built from 14 residues. CDR1 GTSNPN and CDR2 SVGIG come from the germline V gene (reference sequence). Trimming left V 1 base short and J 1 base short, with 7 bases between. CDR3 nucleotides: TGTGCCTGGAGTGCGAACAGGAACACCGGGGAGCTGTTTTTT. Translation: CAWSANRNTGELFF.

The chain is built from TRBV28 and TRBJ2-4; TRBD1 agrees at 10 bases. The length of the CDR3 is 16 residues. Germline loops: CDR1 MDHEN, CDR2 SYDVKM. Trimming at V came to 6 bases and at J to 0 bases, leaving 5 bases not matched to a gene. CDR3 sequence: CASRVTGGRAKNIQYF. In DNA form, the CDR3 reads TGTGCCAGCAGGGTGACAGGGGGCCGAGCCAAAAACATTCAGTACTTC.

The table lists this clonotype with a count of one. A read error is possible here, since a much larger clone lies one base away. The genes are TRBV6-6 and TRBJ1-3; D uncertain. CDR3 size: 15 residues. Germline CDR1 MNHNY, CDR2 SVGAGI (reference sequence). For the CDR3, the DNA is TGTGCCAACAGTTACAAGGTGAACTCTGGAAACACCATATATTTT. Its translation: CANSYKVNSGNTIYF.

This clonotype appeared many times. V usage is TRBV21-1 and J usage is TRBJ1-5. TRBV21-1 is listed as a pseudogene. The CDR3 sequence is 17 residues long. As DNA, the CDR3 is TGTGCCAGCAGCCTACTTTGGGGTTACGATAGCAATCAGCCCCAGCATTTT. Translating gives CASSLLWGYDSNQPQHF.

This clonotype was seen at least ten times. The chain carries TRBV30 and TRBJ2-2; 10 bases map to TRBD1. The CDR3 sequence is 14 residues long. The germline CDR1 and CDR2 sequences are GTSNPN and SVGIG (reference sequence). V gave up 3 bases and J gave up 6 bases; unmatched junction bases: 4. This chain's CDR3 is CAWRRQGAAGELFF. The CDR3 coding sequence is TGTGCCTGGAGGCGACAGGGGGCGGCCGGGGAGCTGTTTTTT.

About this clonotype itself: A much bigger clone sits one base away, suggesting this may be a read error. The J gene is TRBJ1-4, the V gene TRBV7-9; 8 positions agree with TRBD1. The germline V gene has CDR1 SEHNR and CDR2 FQNEAQ (reference sequence). V dropped 8 bases and J dropped 7; count of bases not matched to a gene: 9. The CDR3 has 14 amino acids. CDR3 sequence: CASGRDRGTEKLFF. The CDR3 bases are TGTGCCAGCGGCAGAGACAGGGGAACTGAAAAACTGTTTTTT.

There are many counts of this clonotype. The J gene is TRBJ2-7, the V gene TRBV5-6; 7 bases agree with TRBD1. CDR1 is SGHDT, CDR2 YYEEEE, per germline. The V and J ends lost 1 base and 0 bases, in that order; junction bases with no gene match: 10. CDR3 size: 17 residues. CDR3 loop: CASSLWPGTAYSYEQYF. The CDR3 bases are TGTGCCAGCAGCTTGTGGCCGGGGACAGCCTACTCCTACGAGCAGTACTTC.

This clonotype came up a few times. The chain links TRBV7-6 to TRBJ2-7; 10 bases align to TRBD2. V gave up 6 bases and J gave up 2 bases; unmatched junction bases: 7. This CDR3 region has 15 residues. CDR1 and CDR2 (germline): SGHVS, FNYEAQ. The CDR3 protein is CASSPTSGKPYEQYF. The DNA of the CDR3 is TGTGCCAGCAGTCCTACTAGCGGGAAGCCCTACGAGCAGTACTTC.

By sample share, this clonotype is medium-sized. CDR3 DNA sequence: TGTGCCAGCAACGGACAGGGGAGCTCCTACGAGCAGTACTTC. Translated, it gives CASNGQGSSYEQYF. The chain is built from TRBV27 and TRBJ2-7; 9 bases agree with TRBD1. V lost 7 bases and J lost 0; bases outside the gene matches: 4. CDR1 MNHEY and CDR2 SMNVEV come from the germline V gene (reference sequence). The CDR3 length is 14 residues.

This chain uses TRBV28 with TRBJ1-4; the D is unclear. V was shortened by 3 bases and J by 6 bases, with 14 bases between the two germline ends. Germline V gives CDR1 MDHEN, CDR2 SYDVKM. The CDR3 runs 15 residues. CDR3 residues: CASSFLGLDDEKLFF. CDR3 coding DNA: TGTGCCAGCAGTTTTTTAGGACTGGATGATGAAAAACTGTTTTTT.

This sequence joins TRBV18 and TRBJ2-1; 7 bases agree with TRBD1. The CDR3 covers 14 residues. V was pared by 3 bases and J by 5 bases, with 4 bases of the junction left unmatched. Germline lookup yields CDR1 KGHSH and CDR2 LQKENI. CDR3: CASSPMTGHNEQFF. The CDR3 nucleotides are TGTGCCAGCTCACCTATGACAGGGCACAATGAGCAGTTCTTC.

This chain uses TRBV20-1 with TRBJ1-1; D unclear. Trimming pared 3 bases from V and 1 base from J, leaving 9 bases between. This CDR3 contains 13 residues. Per the germline V gene, CDR1 is DFQATT and CDR2 is SNEGSKA (reference sequence). The CDR3 loop is CSASIQSNTEAFF. CDR3 in DNA: TGCAGTGCTAGTATCCAGTCGAACACTGAAGCTTTCTTT.

This clonotype has only a few counts. This sequence joins TRBV6-5 and TRBJ1-2; TRBD1 agrees at 7 bases. J lost 0 bases, V lost 6 bases, and 4 bases had no gene match. CDR3 length: 14 residues. Germline CDR1 is MNHEY and CDR2 is SVGAGI. The CDR3 region is CASRRRGTNYGYTF. As DNA, the CDR3 is TGTGCCAGCAGGCGCAGGGGGACTAACTATGGCTACACCTTC.

The chain joins TRBV28 to TRBJ1-1; D uncertain. Trimming removed 3 bases from V and 7 bases from J, with 9 bases in between. This CDR3 has 12 amino acids. The germline V gene has CDR1 MDHEN and CDR2 SYDVKM. The CDR3 loop reads CASSFLRIEAFF. The CDR3 bases are TGTGCCAGCAGTTTTCTCCGGATTGAAGCTTTCTTT. Full variable domain (missing parts from reference TRBV28 and TRBJ1-1): DVKVTQSSRYLVKRTGEKVFLECVQDMDHENMFWYRQDPGLGLRLIYFSYDVKMKEKGDIPEGYSVSREKKERFSLILESASTNQTSMYLCASSFLRIEAFFGQGTRLTVV.

This clonotype was found a few times. The V call is TRBV18, the J call TRBJ1-1, with 8 bases fitting TRBD1. Looked up from germline, CDR1 is KGHSH and CDR2 is LQKENI. Trimming took 1 base from V and 1 from J; bases not matched to a gene: 2. The CDR3 is 15 amino acids. CDR3 nucleotide sequence: TGTGCCAGCTCACCACTCGGACAGGGGAACACTGAAGCTTTCTTT. Its protein is CASSPLGQGNTEAFF.